This section outlines one T cell receptor (beta chain) sequence together with its context. This specimen belongs to a study of T cell responses to AZD1222 COVID-19 vaccine. V was clipped by 6 bases and J by 4 bases, with 22 bases between them. CDR1 is MGHDK and CDR2 is SYGVNS in the germline V gene. This CDR3 is built from 18 residues. Clones were sequenced by immunoSEQ multiplex PCR, and TCRdb holds only the in-frame ones, with some missing. The table shows about 140,000 clones, with over 75% occurring only once. The clonotype was recovered from an adult in good health. V usage is TRBV25-1 and J usage is TRBJ2-6; perhaps TRBD2 as D (6 bases). Sequencing used peripheral blood, obtained on day 0 of AZD1222 vaccination. CDR3 bases: TGTGCCAGCAGCGGGACTTTGGGGAGGCCGGGAGGGGCCAACGTCCTGACTTTC. This encodes CASSGTLGRPGGANVLTF.